The sequence of this T cell receptor (beta chain) was determined in a study of blood T cell repertoires in COVID-19. This CDR3 is built from 12 residues. Germline CDR1 and CDR2: MNHEY and SMNVEV (reference sequence). Deletions cut 0 bases from V and 3 bases from J, with 3 bases between. In the source study's methods: Reference gene primer amplification gave estimated nucleated cell counts. TCRdb keeps only in-frame clones here, not all; method: immunoSEQ multiplex PCR. The V and J calls and clone size are taken from that table; D and trimming were inferred from the DNA. The sample yields 80,000 to 130,000 clones, 86% seen once. Participant-reported clinical history was the basis for cohort assignment.

The chain carries TRBV27 and TRBJ2-7; the D is unclear. Input material: PBMCs or T cells enriched from blood (not recorded which). The receptor was derived from a woman between 50 and 59 years old who had recovered from COVID-19. CDR3 bases: TGTGCCAGCAGTTTATCCGGCTACGAGCAGTACTTC. Amino acid sequence: CASSLSGYEQYF.